In this sample, the clone carrying this TCR beta chain turned up once. Trimming left V 8 bases short and J 7 bases short, with 17 bases between. The germline CDR1 and CDR2 sequences are GTSNPN and SVGIG (reference sequence). The length of the CDR3 is 13 residues. These data are taken from a study of blood T cell repertoires in COVID-19. Produced via immunoSEQ multiplex PCR; TCRdb's table is partial and in-frame only. The sample shows nearly 55,000 clones, around 78% of them seen only once. The TCR was taken from a human donor with active or convalescent COVID-19. The donor label of this sample is uncertain. This chain links TRBV30 with TRBJ2-2; possibly TRBD1 for D (5 bases). Sequenced material: peripheral blood. The CDR3 DNA follows: TGTGCCGGACGCGACAGACCCATCGGGGAGCTGTTTTTT. The encoded protein is CAGRDRPIGELFF.